The clone carrying this T cell receptor (beta chain) was picked up a small number of times. The antigen is undetermined. This sample was included in a study of cytomegalovirus exposure and HLA in healthy donors. Findings of the study overall: Cytomegalovirus association was assigned to more than 150 TCR beta chains.

The validation cohort, a group of around 120 subjects, included the donors and was separate from the approximately 670-subject first cohort. TCRdb's copy holds only in-frame clones and misses some; the assay was immunoSEQ multiplex PCR. The table has 300,000 or so clones, 88% seen once. This CDR3 is 15 amino acids long. Germline V CDR1 and CDR2: SGHRS, YFSETQ. V was clipped by 2 bases and J by 0 bases; unmatched bases: 3. The rearrangement links TRBV5-1 to TRBJ2-7; 9 bases match TRBD1. The origin of this receptor is a man aged 25 to 40 in good health and CMV-seronegative. The sequenced sample consisted of PBMCs. This chain's CDR3 is CASSFGTGLSYEQYF. CDR3 bases: TGCGCCAGCAGCTTCGGGACAGGGCTCTCCTACGAGCAGTACTTC. Looking up the rest from reference TRBV5-1 and TRBJ2-7 gives the full variable domain: KAGVTQTPRYLIKTRGQQVTLSCSPISGHRSVSWYQQTPGQGLQFLFEYFSETQRNKGNFPGRFSGRQFSNSRSEMNVSTLELGDSALYLCASSFGTGLSYEQYFGPGTRLTVT.